This TCR beta chain was recovered during a study of cytomegalovirus exposure and HLA in healthy donors (dated by TCRdb to the late 2010s). Regarding the research as a whole: In an earlier analysis of some 610 of the donors, roughly 300 Gb of sequence data and 90 million to 130 million unique TCR beta sequences from 180 million or so T cells were reported. Roughly 300 gigabases of sequencing data and 91 million or so unique TCR sequences made up an early release that covered 500 to 700 HLA-typed donors. Of the roughly 390 genotyped donors, roughly 80% fell in the genetic ancestry cluster associated with self-reported Caucasian donors. The study aimed to test whether cataloging public T cell receptors could reveal signatures of past pathogen exposure. The study used immunosequencing to profile the T cell repertoires of 670 or so subjects and linked those repertoires to cytomegalovirus serostatus. Besides the first cohort of roughly 700 subjects, a separate validation cohort made up of 120 different subjects was used. High-throughput TCR immunosequencing, statistical association of individual TCRs with disease status, and machine learning were combined to predict cytomegalovirus infection status. To study patterns of TCR occurrence, a later analysis re-analyzed previously published TCR beta repertoires from 500 to 850 donors and added high-resolution HLA genotyping. Rather than using new phenotypic data, the later analysis identified candidate immune exposures from TCR beta sequences and from how often those sequences occurred across donors. To decide whether each TCR beta V gene segment behaved as functional or pseudogenic, an earlier analysis of 587 of the donors relied on high-throughput TCR beta sequencing. Donor age, sex, ethnicity and CMV serostatus were collected together with the repertoire data. A later genetic analysis used genome-wide SNP genotypes for about 55% of the 666 donors, treating that subset as a discovery cohort. All discovery cohort repertoires had been generated using a single sequencing platform. Class I and class II HLA loci were covered by the typing at four-digit resolution. The number of typed donors differed by locus: about 620-640 for A, B, C, DRB1 and DQB1; some 500 for DQA1; about 600 for DPA1; and around 490 for DPB1. Roughly 5 DR-DQ haplotypes were treated as single units for association and clustering because of strong linkage in the cohort. Among some 410 genotyped donors of the cohort, an average of around 220,000 unique TCR beta nucleotide sequences was sequenced per donor, of which about 19% were non-productive.

Study-wide findings and limitations: The authors suggested that the approach could potentially be generalized to other disease states and immunological phenotypes. In a later analysis, the rate of TCR association differed among HLA loci, with DRB1 alleles having the most associated TCRs and HLA-C alleles having the fewest. Several of the top co-occurrence clusters appeared to be linked to parvovirus B19, influenza, CMV and Epstein-Barr virus, according to a later analysis. Linkage disequilibrium might explain the correlated functional status among segregating V segments, but an unknown experimental factor could not be excluded. A total of 150 or so TCR beta chains were listed by the study as associated with cytomegalovirus. The presence/absence analyses assumed that sequencing depth was roughly uniform across donors, and that assumption may not be true. In an earlier analysis of around 600 of the donors, most TCR beta V segments appeared in productive rearrangements about 90% or about 30% of the time, broadly matching IMGT annotations. CMV serostatus was the only immune exposure information available for the cohort. According to a later analysis, most CMV-associated TCR beta chains appeared to be HLA-restricted, and the HLA associations seemed to be driven largely by CMV exposure. Compared with the approximately 670-donor mean, donors in an Asian-associated ancestry cluster had fewer N-insertions in productive TCRs, according to a later genetic analysis. A few of the identified cytomegalovirus-associated TCR beta chains were confirmed in vitro to be specific for cytomegalovirus antigens. The 87-base-pair reads could not distinguish some IMGT-functional V segments, including TRBV6-2 and TRBV6-3, so those segments were excluded. Because some donors lacked HLA typing at each locus, the association tests relied only on the typed subset. A cluster of highly shared sequence variants was judged likely to be a technical artifact of the sequencing pipeline. Assigning TCR associations to individual alleles was difficult when HLA alleles, especially DR and DQ, strongly co-occurred. The classifier was reported to diagnose cytomegalovirus status with high specificity and sensitivity in both the original and validation cohorts. Most TCR sequences were observed very rarely across donors, whereas some public TCRs were present in many individuals. A later genetic analysis associated a missense DCLRE1C variant with V-gene and J-gene trimming of TCR beta chains, and an independent cohort replicated the association. At a false discovery rate of 0.05, a later analysis linked some 17,000 TCR beta sequences to specific HLA alleles. Fewer than 20 rarely observed V segments, including chromosome 9 orphons, were excluded from the earlier analysis of some 590 of the donors because counts were too low. A later analysis found that HLA-associated TCR beta chains were more clonally expanded and had lower generation probabilities than equally common non-associated chains. A further reported finding was that TCR beta sequences accurately predicted the HLA-A and HLA-B alleles for most subjects in the first cohort. This cohort had only TCR beta chains sequenced, and the lack of alpha or paired-chain data limited which features could be detected.

Preparation of the library involved the immunoSEQ multiplex PCR assay. The multiplex PCR relied on a mix of 60 forward primers for TCR Vbeta segments and 13 reverse primers for TCR Jbeta segments. The CDR3 region of rearranged TCR beta genes was amplified from genomic DNA with a multiplex PCR assay. The amplified TCR beta libraries were sequenced on the Illumina HiSeq System as 87-base-pair reads. Turning to the authors' computational methods: A later analysis tallied tens of millions of unique TCR beta chains across the 550 to 850 repertoires, and roughly 11 million of those chains were shared by two or more donors. A nearest-neighbor algorithm error-corrected the raw reads and collapsed the reads into unique sequences, merging closely related sequences to remove PCR and sequencing errors. To assign V, D and J gene segments, CDR3 sequences were aligned to IMGT reference sequences. Each retained sequence needed at least a six-nucleotide match to both a V gene segment and a J gene segment. A rearrangement was called productive if the CDR3 had no stop codons and remained in frame with V and J, and every other rearrangement was called non-productive. CDR3 was defined according to IMGT convention as the region running from the second conserved V-encoded cysteine to the conserved J-encoded phenylalanine. The earlier analysis of some 550 of the donors excluded any sequence lacking an unambiguous match to a single V gene segment. In an earlier analysis of around 600 of the donors, V segments were called functional above 56.7% productive rearrangements and were called segregating when the between-donor standard deviation exceeded 5%. A statistical classification framework was developed to diagnose cytomegalovirus status using the catalog of TCR beta chain sequences. A later analysis assigned V and J genes by comparing TCR nucleotide sequences with IMGT/GENE-DB human TR gene sequences. Using the TCRdist pipeline, a later analysis assigned CDR3 sequences along with most-parsimonious VDJ recombination scenarios. In a later analysis, each TCR beta chain was defined by its CDR3 amino acid sequence together with its V-gene family, and reads lacking a unique V-gene family were excluded. To address suspected cross-contamination and a sequencing artifact, a later analysis removed a few hundred highly shared, low-generation-probability nucleotide sequences. In a later analysis, a clonal expansion index was calculated for each public chain from normalized within-repertoire ranks of inferred template counts. Generation probabilities in a later analysis came from a VDJ recombination model fitted to out-of-frame rearrangements, and those results were checked against IGoR. Hypergeometric tests were used in a later analysis to score TCR-TCR, TCR-HLA and TCR-CMV co-occurrence, with a repertoire-size bias correction applied to the TCR pairs. False discovery rates were estimated in a later analysis by permuting HLA or CMV assignments 20 times. A later analysis grouped co-occurring TCRs with DBSCAN, adding TCRdist sequence similarity when clustering within HLA-allele-positive subsets. Repertoires with fewer than 30,000 or more than 120,000 public chains were left out of co-occurrence clustering, as were about 5 repertoires with anomalous nucleotide sharing. In TCRdb, the immuneACCESS table is reduced to in-frame sequences with V and J assigned. These tables do not hold every clone; where another copy was compared, an unresolved V gene accounts for under half, and the others remain unexplained. That table supplies the V and J calls and clone size; D and trimming were determined from the DNA. The sample table lists 200,000 or so clones, roughly 80% of them with a count of one. More than 6% of the sample is in the top ten clones.

Trimming leaves V shorter by 3 bases and J shorter by 2 bases, with the junction holding 10 bases beyond the gene matches. The CDR3 has 17 amino acids, counting the end cysteine and phenylalanine. Left in the record is the CDR3 DNA by itself, 51 bases read in frame from the first base. As encoded in the germline V gene, CDR1 is SGDLS while CDR2 is YYNGEE. The cohort comprised under 700 healthy bone marrow donors. At the time of sampling, every cohort member was nominally healthy, though immune exposures that went unrecorded were likely present. The donor was CMV seropositive and belonged to the group of 250 to 300 seropositive cohort members. A peripheral blood sample was collected from each donor, and TCR beta sequencing was performed on peripheral blood mononuclear cells. The Qiagen DNeasy Blood Extraction Kit was used to extract genomic DNA from the blood cell samples. Details on this clone: This receptor's antigen is unknown. Base qualities are missing; no much larger clone stands one base away.

This receptor chain uses TRBV9 and TRBJ2-3; 9 central bases correspond to TRBD1. The material sequenced was PBMCs. The receptor's source is a man aged 40-49 years in good health and CMV-seropositive. The CDR3 sequence is CASSGSQGAEITDTQYF. The nucleotide sequence is TGTGCCAGCAGCGGTTCACAGGGGGCCGAAATCACAGATACGCAGTATTTT.